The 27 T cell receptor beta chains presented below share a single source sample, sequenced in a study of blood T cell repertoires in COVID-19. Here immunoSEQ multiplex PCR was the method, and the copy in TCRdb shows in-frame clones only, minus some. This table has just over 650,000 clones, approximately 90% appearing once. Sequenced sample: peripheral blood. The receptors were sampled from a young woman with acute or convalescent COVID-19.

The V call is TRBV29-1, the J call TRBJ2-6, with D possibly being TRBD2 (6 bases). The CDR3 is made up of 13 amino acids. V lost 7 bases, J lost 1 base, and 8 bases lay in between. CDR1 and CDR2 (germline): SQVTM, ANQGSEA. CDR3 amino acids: CSGRASGANVLTF. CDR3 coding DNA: TGCAGCGGGAGGGCTTCTGGGGCCAACGTCCTGACTTTC.

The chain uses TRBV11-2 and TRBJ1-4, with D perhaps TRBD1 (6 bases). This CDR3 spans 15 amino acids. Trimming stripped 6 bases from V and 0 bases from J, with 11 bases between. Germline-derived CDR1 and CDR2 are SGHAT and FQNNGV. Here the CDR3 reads CASSWDTPTNEKLFF. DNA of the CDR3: TGTGCCAGCAGTTGGGACACCCCAACTAATGAAAAACTGTTTTTT.

The chain's CDR3 is CASRGDRLYEQFF. CDR3 DNA sequence: TGTGCCAGCAGAGGGGACAGATTGTATGAGCAGTTCTTC. The chain carries TRBV25-1 and TRBJ2-1, with 7 bases that match TRBD1. J was trimmed by 8 bases and V by 6 bases; bases with no gene match: 7. The CDR3 is made up of 13 amino acids. Per the germline V gene, CDR1 is MGHDK and CDR2 is SYGVNS. Full variable domain (missing parts from reference TRBV25-1 and TRBJ2-1): EADIYQTPRYLVIGTGKKITLECSQTMGHDKMYWYQQDPGMELHLIHYSYGVNSTEKGDLSSESTVSRIRTEHFPLTLESARPSHTSQYLCASRGDRLYEQFFGPGTRLTVL.

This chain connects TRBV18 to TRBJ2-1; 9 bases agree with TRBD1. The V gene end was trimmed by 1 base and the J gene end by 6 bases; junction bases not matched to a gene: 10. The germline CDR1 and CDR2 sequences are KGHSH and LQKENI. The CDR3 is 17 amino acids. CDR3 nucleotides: TGTGCCAGCTCACCACTTCCCGGGACAGGGTTTTTCAATGAGCAGTTCTTC. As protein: CASSPLPGTGFFNEQFF.

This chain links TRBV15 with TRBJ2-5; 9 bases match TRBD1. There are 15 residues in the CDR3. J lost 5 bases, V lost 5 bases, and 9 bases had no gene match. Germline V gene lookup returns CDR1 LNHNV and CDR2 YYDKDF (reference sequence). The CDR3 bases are TGTGCCACCAGCCAGTACTACAGGGGGCGGGAGACCCAGTACTTC. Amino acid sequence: CATSQYYRGRETQYF. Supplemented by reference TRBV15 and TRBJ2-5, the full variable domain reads DAMVIQNPRYQVTQFGKPVTLSCSQTLNHNVMYWYQQKSSQAPKLLFHYYDKDFNNEADTPDNFQSRRPNTSFCFLDIRSPGLGDTAMYLCATSQYYRGRETQYFGPGTRLLVL.

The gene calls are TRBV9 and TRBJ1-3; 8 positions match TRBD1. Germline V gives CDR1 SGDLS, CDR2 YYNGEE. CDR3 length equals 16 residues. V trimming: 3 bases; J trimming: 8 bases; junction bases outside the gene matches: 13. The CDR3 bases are TGTGCCAGCAGCGCTATGGGGGGACAGGTGGCGGACACCATATATTTT. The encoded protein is CASSAMGGQVADTIYF.

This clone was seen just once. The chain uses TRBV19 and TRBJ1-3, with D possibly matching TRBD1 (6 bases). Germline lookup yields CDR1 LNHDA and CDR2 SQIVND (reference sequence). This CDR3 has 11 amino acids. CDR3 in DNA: TGTGGTACAGGGACTGGAAACACCATATATTTT. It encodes CGTGTGNTIYF.

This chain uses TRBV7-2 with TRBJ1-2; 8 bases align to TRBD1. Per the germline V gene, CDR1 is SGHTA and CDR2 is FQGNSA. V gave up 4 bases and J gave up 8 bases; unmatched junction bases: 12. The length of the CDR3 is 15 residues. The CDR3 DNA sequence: TGTGCCAGCAGCTACCGACCCGGGACAGGCGGAGGCTACACCTTC. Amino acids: CASSYRPGTGGGYTF. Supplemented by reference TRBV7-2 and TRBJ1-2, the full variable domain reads GAGVSQSPSNKVTEKGKDVELRCDPISGHTALYWYRQSLGQGLEFLIYFQGNSAPDKSGLPSDRFSAERTGGSVSTLTIQRTQQEDSAVYLCASSYRPGTGGGYTFGSGTRLTVV.

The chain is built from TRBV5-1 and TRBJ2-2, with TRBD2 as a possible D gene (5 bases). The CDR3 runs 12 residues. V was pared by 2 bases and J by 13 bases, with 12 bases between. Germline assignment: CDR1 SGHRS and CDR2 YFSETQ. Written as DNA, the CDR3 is TGCGCCAGCAGCTTACCGGCCGAGGGGCTGTTTTTT. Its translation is CASSLPAEGLFF. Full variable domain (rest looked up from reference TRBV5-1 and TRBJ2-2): KAGVTQTPRYLIKTRGQQVTLSCSPISGHRSVSWYQQTPGQGLQFLFEYFSETQRNKGNFPGRFSGRQFSNSRSEMNVSTLELGDSALYLCASSLPAEGLFFGEGSRLTVL.

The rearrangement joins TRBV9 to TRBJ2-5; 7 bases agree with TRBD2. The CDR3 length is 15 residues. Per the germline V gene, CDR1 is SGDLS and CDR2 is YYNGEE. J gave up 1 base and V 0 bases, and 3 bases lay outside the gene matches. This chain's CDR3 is CASSVGSGGQETQYF. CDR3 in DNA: TGTGCCAGCAGCGTAGGGTCGGGGGGCCAAGAGACCCAGTACTTC.

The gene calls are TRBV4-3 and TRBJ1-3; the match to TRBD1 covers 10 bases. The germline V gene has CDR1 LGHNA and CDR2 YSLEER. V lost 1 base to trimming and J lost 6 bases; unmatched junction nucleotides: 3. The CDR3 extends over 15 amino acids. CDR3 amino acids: CASSQGTGGENTIYF. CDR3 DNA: TGCGCCAGCAGCCAAGGGACAGGGGGGGAAAACACCATATATTTT.

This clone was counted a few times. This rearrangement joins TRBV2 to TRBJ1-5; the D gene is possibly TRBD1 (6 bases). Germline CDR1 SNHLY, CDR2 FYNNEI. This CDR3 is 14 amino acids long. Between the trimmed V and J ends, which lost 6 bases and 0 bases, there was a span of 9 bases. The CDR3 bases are TGTGCCAGCAGGTTACAGGGTAGCAATCAGCCCCAGCATTTT. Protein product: CASRLQGSNQPQHF. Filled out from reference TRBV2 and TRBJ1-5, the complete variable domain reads EPEVTQTPSHQVTQMGQEVILRCVPISNHLYFYWYRQILGQKVEFLVSFYNNEISEKSEIFDDQFSVERPDGSNFTLKIRSTKLEDSAMYFCASRLQGSNQPQHFGDGTRLSIL.

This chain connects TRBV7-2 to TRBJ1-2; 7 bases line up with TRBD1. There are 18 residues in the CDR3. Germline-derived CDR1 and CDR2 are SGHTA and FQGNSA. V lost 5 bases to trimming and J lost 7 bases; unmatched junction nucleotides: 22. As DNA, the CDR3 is TGTGCCAGCAGCCTCTCCGTAATCGGGACAGTGGGGTTCGGTGGCTACACCTTC. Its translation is CASSLSVIGTVGFGGYTF.

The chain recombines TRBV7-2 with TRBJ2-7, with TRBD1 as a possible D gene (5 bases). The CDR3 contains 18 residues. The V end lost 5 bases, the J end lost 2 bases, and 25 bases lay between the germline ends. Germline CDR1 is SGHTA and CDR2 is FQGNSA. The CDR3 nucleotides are TGTGCCAGCAGCACGACCAACGGTTGGGAAGGGGTGACCTACGAGCAGTACTTC. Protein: CASSTTNGWEGVTYEQYF. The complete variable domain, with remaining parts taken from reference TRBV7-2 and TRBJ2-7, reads GAGVSQSPSNKVTEKGKDVELRCDPISGHTALYWYRQSLGQGLEFLIYFQGNSAPDKSGLPSDRFSAERTGGSVSTLTIQRTQQEDSAVYLCASSTTNGWEGVTYEQYFGPGTRLTVT.

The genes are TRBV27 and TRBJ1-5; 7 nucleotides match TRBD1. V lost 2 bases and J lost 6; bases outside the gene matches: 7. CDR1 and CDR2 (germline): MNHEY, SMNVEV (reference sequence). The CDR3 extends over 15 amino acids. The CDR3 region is CASSLRKGDSQPQHF. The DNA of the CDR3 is TGTGCCAGCAGTTTACGTAAGGGGGACAGTCAGCCCCAGCATTTT.

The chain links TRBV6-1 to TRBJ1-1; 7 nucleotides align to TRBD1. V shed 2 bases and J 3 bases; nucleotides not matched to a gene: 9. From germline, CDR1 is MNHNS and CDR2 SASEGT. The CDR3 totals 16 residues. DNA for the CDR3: TGTGCCAGCAGTGAAATGGCAGGGGGTAAGGACACTGAAGCTTTCTTT. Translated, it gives CASSEMAGGKDTEAFF.

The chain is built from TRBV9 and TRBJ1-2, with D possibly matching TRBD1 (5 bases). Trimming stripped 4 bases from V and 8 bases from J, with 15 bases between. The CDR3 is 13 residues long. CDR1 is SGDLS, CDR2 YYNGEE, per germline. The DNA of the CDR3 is TGTGCCAGCAGCTCCCGCGGGGCGGGGGGCTACACCTTC. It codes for CASSSRGAGGYTF.

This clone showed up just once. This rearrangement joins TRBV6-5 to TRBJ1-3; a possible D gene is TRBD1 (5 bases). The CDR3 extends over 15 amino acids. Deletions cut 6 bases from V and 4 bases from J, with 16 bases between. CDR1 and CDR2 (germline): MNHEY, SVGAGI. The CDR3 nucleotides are TGTGCCAGCAGCCTTTACAGGACACTCGGAAACACCATATATTTT. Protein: CASSLYRTLGNTIYF.

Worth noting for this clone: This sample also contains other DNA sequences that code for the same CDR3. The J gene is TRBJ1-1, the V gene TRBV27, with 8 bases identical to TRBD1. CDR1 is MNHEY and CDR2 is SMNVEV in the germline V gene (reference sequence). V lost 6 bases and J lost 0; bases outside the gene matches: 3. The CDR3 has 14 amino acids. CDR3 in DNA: TGTGCCAGCAGCCGGGACAGGCTGAACACTGAAGCTTTCTTT. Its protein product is CASSRDRLNTEAFF.

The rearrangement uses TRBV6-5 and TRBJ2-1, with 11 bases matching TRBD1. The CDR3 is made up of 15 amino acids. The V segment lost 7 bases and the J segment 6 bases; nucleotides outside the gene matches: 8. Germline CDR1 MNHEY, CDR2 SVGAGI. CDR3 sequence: CASTSGTGGINEQFF. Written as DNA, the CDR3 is TGTGCCAGCACCTCCGGGACAGGGGGGATCAATGAGCAGTTCTTC.

CDR3 protein: CATAGTGAEAFF. CDR3 nucleotides: TGTGCCACCGCTGGGACAGGAGCTGAAGCTTTCTTT. This chain uses TRBV15 with TRBJ1-1; 8 bases fit TRBD1. The V and J ends lost 8 bases and 6 bases, in that order; junction bases with no gene match: 5. CDR3 length equals 12 residues. Germline CDR1 reads LNHNV; CDR2 reads YYDKDF (reference sequence).

The CDR3 DNA reads as TGTGCCAGCAGTTTATCGGTAGGGAGCGAGCAGTACTTC. It encodes CASSLSVGSEQYF. This rearrangement joins TRBV27 to TRBJ2-7; D is perhaps TRBD2 (5 bases). From germline, CDR1 is MNHEY and CDR2 SMNVEV (reference sequence). This CDR3 has 13 residues. With 0 bases removed from V and 6 bases from J, the gap between germline ends came to 9 bases.

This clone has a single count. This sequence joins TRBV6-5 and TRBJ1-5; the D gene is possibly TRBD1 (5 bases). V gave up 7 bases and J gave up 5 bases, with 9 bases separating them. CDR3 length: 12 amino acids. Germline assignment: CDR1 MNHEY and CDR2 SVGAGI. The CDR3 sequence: CASNGGYQPQHF. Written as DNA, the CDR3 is TGTGCCAGCAATGGGGGGTATCAGCCCCAGCATTTT.

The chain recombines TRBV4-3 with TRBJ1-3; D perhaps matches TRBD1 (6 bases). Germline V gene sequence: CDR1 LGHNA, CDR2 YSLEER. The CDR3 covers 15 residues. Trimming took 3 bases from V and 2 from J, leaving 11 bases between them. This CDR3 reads CASSQTGGPGNTIYF. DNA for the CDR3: TGCGCCAGCAGCCAGACAGGTGGCCCTGGAAACACCATATATTTT.

CDR3 sequence: CASAVNTEAFF. The CDR3 DNA reads as TGTGCCAGCGCAGTTAACACTGAAGCTTTCTTT. The V gene is TRBV19, the J gene TRBJ1-1; unclear D gene. The V gene's germline CDR1 is LNHDA and CDR2 SQIVND (reference sequence). V gave up 9 bases and J gave up 2 bases, with 7 bases separating them. The CDR3 is 11 residues long.

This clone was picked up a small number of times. The DNA of the CDR3 is TGTGCCAGCAGCCCCGCCTATAGCAATCAGCCCCAGCATTTT. Translation: CASSPAYSNQPQHF. The chain employs TRBV27 and TRBJ1-5, with D hard to call. The CDR3 runs 14 residues. Germline-derived CDR1 and CDR2 are MNHEY and SMNVEV (reference sequence). V lost 6 bases to trimming and J lost 0 bases, with 9 bases between them.

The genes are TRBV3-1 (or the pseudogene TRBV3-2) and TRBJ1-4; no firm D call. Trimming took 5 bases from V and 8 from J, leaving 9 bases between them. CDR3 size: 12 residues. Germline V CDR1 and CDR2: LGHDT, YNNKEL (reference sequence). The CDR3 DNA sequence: TGTGCCAGCAGCTCCCTGGCCGAAAAACTGTTTTTT. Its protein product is CASSSLAEKLFF.